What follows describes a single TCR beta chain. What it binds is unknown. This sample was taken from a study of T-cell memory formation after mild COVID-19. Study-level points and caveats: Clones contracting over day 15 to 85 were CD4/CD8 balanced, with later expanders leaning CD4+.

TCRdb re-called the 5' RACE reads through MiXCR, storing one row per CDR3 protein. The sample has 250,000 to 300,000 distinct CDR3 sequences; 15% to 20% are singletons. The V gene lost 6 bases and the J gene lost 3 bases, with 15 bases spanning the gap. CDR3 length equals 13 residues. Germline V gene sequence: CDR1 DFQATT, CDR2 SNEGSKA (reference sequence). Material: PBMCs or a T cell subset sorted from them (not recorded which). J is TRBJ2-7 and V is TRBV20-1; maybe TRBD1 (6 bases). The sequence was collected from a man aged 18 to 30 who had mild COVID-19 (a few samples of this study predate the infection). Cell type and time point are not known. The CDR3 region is CSAKTGRDYEQYF. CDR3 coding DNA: TGCAGTGCAAAGACAGGAAGAGACTACGAGCAGTACTTC.